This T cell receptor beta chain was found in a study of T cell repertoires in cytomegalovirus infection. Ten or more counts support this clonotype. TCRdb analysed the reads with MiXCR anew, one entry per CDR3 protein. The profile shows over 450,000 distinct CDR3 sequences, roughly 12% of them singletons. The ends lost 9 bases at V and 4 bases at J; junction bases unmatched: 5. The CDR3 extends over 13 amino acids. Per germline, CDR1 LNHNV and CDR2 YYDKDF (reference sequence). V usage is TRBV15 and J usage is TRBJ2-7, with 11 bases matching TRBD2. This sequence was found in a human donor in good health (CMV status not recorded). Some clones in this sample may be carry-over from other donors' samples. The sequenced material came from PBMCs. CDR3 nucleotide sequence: TGTGCCACAAGACTAGCGGGAACGTACGAGCAGTACTTC. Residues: CATRLAGTYEQYF.